The 15 T cell receptor beta chains below all came from one sample that was sequenced in a study of shared clonotypes between healthy human individuals. Naive-designated CD8 cells lacked CD45RO, were positively enriched for CCR7, and omitted terminally differentiated effector memory CD45RA+ cells. Assay: immunoSEQ multiplex PCR; the TCRdb copy retains only in-frame clones and omits some. Of about 580,000 clones in the sample, roughly 98% were seen once. Sequencing input: naive CD8+ T cells sorted from blood. These receptors came from a man aged 25-45 years in good health.

CDR3 sequence: CASSQSSQNEQFF. CDR3 nucleotide sequence: TGCGCCAGCAGCCAATCATCACAGAATGAGCAGTTCTTC. The chain uses TRBV4-3 and TRBJ2-1, with D uncertain. Germline V gene data show CDR1 as LGHNA and CDR2 as YSLEER. The CDR3 is made up of 13 amino acids. The ends were cut back, 2 bases at V and 7 bases at J, with 9 bases in the middle.

The chain is built from TRBV4-1 and TRBJ1-5; possible D gene TRBD1, 5 bases. Germline V gene lookup returns CDR1 MGHRA and CDR2 YSYEKL. With 3 bases removed from V and 4 bases from J, the gap between germline ends came to 13 bases. This CDR3 spans 15 amino acids. CDR3 sequence: CASSHGEGSNQPQHF. The CDR3 DNA follows: TGCGCCAGCAGCCATGGAGAGGGGAGTAATCAGCCCCAGCATTTT.

The V and J genes are TRBV6-5 and TRBJ2-7; D is unclear. Looked up from germline, CDR1 is MNHEY and CDR2 is SVGAGI. V was pared by 8 bases and J by 3 bases, with 8 bases between. The CDR3 runs to 11 residues. As DNA, the CDR3 is TGTGCCAGCTACGTGGACTACGAGCAGTACTTC. Translated: CASYVDYEQYF.

Regarding this clone: Other DNA sequences within the sample encode an identical CDR3. The chain carries TRBV4-1 and TRBJ2-7, with D perhaps given as TRBD1 or TRBD2 (5 bases each). Trimming shortened V by 3 bases and J by 2 bases, and 14 bases separated the two germline ends. There are 15 residues in the CDR3. CDR1 and CDR2 from the germline V gene are MGHRA and YSYEKL. The CDR3: CASSQGDSGAYEQYF. In DNA form, the CDR3 reads TGCGCCAGCAGCCAGGGAGACAGTGGGGCCTACGAGCAGTACTTC.

This clone came up once. The chain recombines TRBV7-9 with TRBJ2-7, with D tentatively TRBD2 (7 bases). CDR3 length equals 13 residues. Per germline, CDR1 SEHNR and CDR2 FQNEAQ (reference sequence). The V gene lost 5 bases and the J gene lost 4 bases, with 12 bases spanning the gap. The CDR3 loop reads CASSPKGGYEQYF. For the CDR3, the DNA is TGTGCCAGCAGCCCCAAGGGGGGGTACGAGCAGTACTTC. The variable domain in full, with the rest retrieved from reference TRBV7-9 and TRBJ2-7, is DTGVSQNPRHKITKRGQNVTFRCDPISEHNRLYWYRQTLGQGPEFLTYFQNEAQLEKSRLLSDRFSAERPKGSFSTLEIQRTEQGDSAMYLCASSPKGGYEQYFGPGTRLTVT.

The genes are TRBV29-1 and TRBJ2-6; D is perhaps TRBD1 or TRBD2 (5 bases each). The germline V gene encodes CDR1 SQVTM and CDR2 ANQGSEA. V was cut by 5 bases and J by 3 bases, with 14 bases left in between. The CDR3 has 15 residues. The CDR3 is CSVFGGAGGANVLTF. Written as DNA, the CDR3 is TGCAGCGTTTTCGGTGGGGCGGGTGGGGCCAACGTCCTGACTTTC.

The rearrangement links TRBV4-3 to TRBJ2-7, with 10 bases identical to TRBD2. Trimming cost V 4 bases and J 6 bases; bases outside gene matches: 6. This CDR3 spans 14 amino acids. Per the germline V gene, CDR1 is LGHNA and CDR2 is YSLEER. The CDR3 region has the DNA TGCGCCAGCAGCCCACACAGCGGGAGGGCCGAGCAGTACTTC. Translating it yields CASSPHSGRAEQYF.

This clone was detected once. This chain uses TRBV15 with TRBJ2-7; 7 bases fit TRBD1. The CDR3 has 14 residues. Germline lookup yields CDR1 LNHNV and CDR2 YYDKDF (reference sequence). V lost 1 base, J lost 5 bases, and 5 bases stayed unmatched. Written as DNA, the CDR3 is TGTGCCACCAGCAGAGGAGCGACAGGGAACGAGCAGTACTTC. This translates into CATSRGATGNEQYF. Looking up the rest from reference TRBV15 and TRBJ2-7 gives the full variable domain: DAMVIQNPRYQVTQFGKPVTLSCSQTLNHNVMYWYQQKSSQAPKLLFHYYDKDFNNEADTPDNFQSRRPNTSFCFLDIRSPGLGDTAMYLCATSRGATGNEQYFGPGTRLTVT.

V and J are TRBV27 and TRBJ1-1, with TRBD1 matching 9 bases. The trim removed 5 bases at V and 3 bases at J, leaving 10 bases unmatched. This CDR3 region has 16 residues. CDR1 MNHEY and CDR2 SMNVEV come from the germline V gene (reference sequence). CDR3 loop: CASSTHRGLLDTEAFF. CDR3 in DNA: TGTGCCAGCAGTACACACAGGGGGCTATTGGACACTGAAGCTTTCTTT.

The chain uses TRBV4-1 and TRBJ2-1; the D gene is possibly TRBD2 (5 bases). V gave up 1 base and J gave up 0 bases, with 13 bases separating them. Germline assignment: CDR1 MGHRA and CDR2 YSYEKL. The CDR3 has 17 amino acids. The CDR3 is CASSQGLALSSYNEQFF. The CDR3 coding sequence is TGCGCCAGCAGCCAAGGGCTAGCTCTTAGCTCCTACAATGAGCAGTTCTTC.

The V gene is TRBV5-1, the J gene TRBJ2-7; 11 bases agree with TRBD2. This CDR3 is built from 16 residues. Losses at the gene ends were 4 bases for V and 2 bases for J; bases not matched to a gene: 8. Germline V CDR1 and CDR2: SGHRS, YFSETQ. In DNA, the CDR3 is TGCGCCAGCAGCGACGAATCTAGCGGGAGGCCCTACGAGCAGTACTTC. This encodes CASSDESSGRPYEQYF.

This chain joins TRBV29-1 and TRBJ2-3, with 7 bases fitting TRBD1. This CDR3 region has 13 residues. The J segment lost 4 bases and the V segment lost 7 bases, leaving 8 bases of the junction unmatched. Germline CDR1 SQVTM, CDR2 ANQGSEA. The CDR3 region is CSAIDRDPDTQYF. The CDR3 DNA is TGCAGCGCTATTGACAGGGACCCAGATACGCAGTATTTT.

V gene TRBV7-9 combines with J gene TRBJ2-7; 7 positions agree with TRBD1. In germline, CDR1 is SEHNR, CDR2 FQNEAQ (reference sequence). This CDR3 has 14 residues. Trimming took 5 bases from V and 2 from J; bases not matched to a gene: 6. The CDR3 sequence: CASSRTGAAYEQYF. CDR3 DNA sequence: TGTGCCAGCAGCCGGACAGGTGCAGCCTACGAGCAGTACTTC. The full variable domain, in which reference TRBV7-9 and TRBJ2-7 provide the parts outside the CDR3, is DTGVSQNPRHKITKRGQNVTFRCDPISEHNRLYWYRQTLGQGPEFLTYFQNEAQLEKSRLLSDRFSAERPKGSFSTLEIQRTEQGDSAMYLCASSRTGAAYEQYFGPGTRLTVT.

This clone was seen only once. The rearrangement uses TRBV7-9 and TRBJ2-7; no clear D. Germline V gene sequence: CDR1 SEHNR, CDR2 FQNEAQ (reference sequence). This CDR3 is built from 13 residues. V was pared by 5 bases and J by 5 bases, with 13 bases between. Here the CDR3 reads CASSSPLKDEQYF. The CDR3 DNA reads TGTGCCAGCAGCAGTCCCCTCAAGGACGAGCAGTACTTC.

The chain links TRBV12-5 to TRBJ2-1, with 13 bases that match TRBD2. CDR3 length: 22 residues. From germline, CDR1 is LGHNT and CDR2 FRNRAP. V dropped 8 bases and J dropped 0; count of bases not matched to a gene: 22. The chain's CDR3 is CASQDTSGRGLGFKSSYNEQFF. CDR3 in DNA: TGTGCTAGTCAAGACACTAGCGGGAGGGGTTTGGGATTCAAAAGCTCCTACAATGAGCAGTTCTTC.